The clone carrying this T cell receptor (beta chain) showed up many times. Its target is unknown. This sample is drawn from a study of T cells after yellow fever vaccination. The wider study: Fractions of limited cellularity were prepared by means of SMART-Seq v4 Ultra Low Input. Study conclusions and caveats: Boosting was followed by the reappearance of most primary-vaccination clones (roughly 95% CD4, 85% to 90% CD8).

CDR3 length: 14 amino acids. Trimming pared 0 bases from V and 4 bases from J, leaving 8 bases between. Germline lookup yields CDR1 LGHNA and CDR2 YSLEER. TCRdb reprocessed the 5' RACE reads via MiXCR and lists one record per CDR3 protein. Of over 150,000 distinct CDR3 sequences in the sample, 6% to 7.5% are singletons; the top ten hold 2.5%. Sample: CD4+ T cells sorted from PBMCs, taken about 5 days after the first yellow fever vaccination. The TCR originated in a man between 18 and 35 years old who received the YFV17D yellow fever vaccine. The chain has TRBV4-3 and TRBJ2-3; D possibly uses TRBD1 or TRBD2 (6 bases each). Here the CDR3 DNA reads TGCGCCAGCAGCCAAGAGGGGGGCCCAGATACGCAGTATTTT. The encoded protein is CASSQEGGPDTQYF.